Presented here are 5 T cell receptor beta chains from one specimen sequenced in a study of OX40 agonist ivuxolimab in advanced cancers. Using immunoSEQ multiplex PCR, the repertoire was profiled, and TCRdb retains in-frame clones only, with some absent. The sample has about 76,000 clones; about 88% are singletons. Sequences were derived from CD4+ or CD8+ T cells sorted from blood, sampled in a trial of the OX40 agonist ivuxolimab. The receptors were gathered from an adult with an advanced solid tumor such as melanoma, head and neck, liver or kidney cancer.

J is TRBJ2-3 and V is TRBV7-3; 7 nucleotides align to TRBD1. V lost 4 bases to trimming and J lost 1 base; unmatched junction nucleotides: 17. This CDR3 is built from 19 residues. The germline gives CDR1 SGHTA, CDR2 FQGTGA. Here the CDR3 DNA reads TGTGCCAGCAGCTCTTTAGGGGCAGGGACAGACGCCCGCACAGATACGCAGTATTTT. It specifies CASSSLGAGTDARTDTQYF.

V gene TRBV18 combines with J gene TRBJ1-2, with D possibly TRBD1 on 5 matching bases. V was cut by 0 bases and J by 4 bases, with 9 bases left in between. Germline values: CDR1 KGHSH, CDR2 LQKENI. The CDR3 runs to 14 residues. Written as DNA, the CDR3 is TGTGCCAGCTCACCACCGCCAGGGTCCTATGGCTACACCTTC. Its protein is CASSPPPGSYGYTF.

This chain links TRBV9 with TRBJ1-2, with D perhaps matching TRBD1 (6 bases). This CDR3 spans 13 amino acids. In germline, CDR1 is SGDLS, CDR2 YYNGEE. V was cut by 3 bases and J by 7 bases, with 13 bases left in between. CDR3 sequence: CASSAQQGSGYTF. CDR3 bases: TGTGCCAGCAGCGCCCAGCAGGGGTCTGGCTACACCTTC. The full variable domain, with the rest looked up from reference TRBV9 and TRBJ1-2, is DSGVTQTPKHLITATGQRVTLRCSPRSGDLSVYWYQQSLDQGLQFLIQYYNGEERAKGNILERFSAQQFPDLHSELNLSSLELGDSALYFCASSAQQGSGYTFGSGTRLTVV.

The CDR3 nucleotides are TGTGCCAGCAGTGACTTACAGCAAAACTATGGCTACACCTTC. It is translated as CASSDLQQNYGYTF. The rearrangement joins TRBV6-1 to TRBJ1-2; D unresolved. This CDR3 is 14 amino acids long. Germline CDR1 and CDR2: MNHNS and SASEGT. The V and J ends lost 3 bases and 2 bases respectively, with 10 bases between them.

This rearrangement joins TRBV11-2 to TRBJ1-1; D call uncertain. The CDR3 runs to 13 residues. Trimming took 2 bases from V and 1 from J, leaving 5 bases between them. In germline, CDR1 is SGHAT, CDR2 FQNNGV. CDR3 DNA sequence: TGTGCCAGCAGCTTACATCAGAACACTGAAGCTTTCTTT. Its protein is CASSLHQNTEAFF.